The source of this T cell receptor (beta chain) is a study of T cells after yellow fever vaccination. TCRdb passed the 5' RACE reads through MiXCR, listing each CDR3 protein once. This sample yields under 700,000 distinct CDR3 sequences, of which about 15% are seen a single time; approximately 15% belongs to the top ten. The source was PBMCs, collected 5 days after the first yellow fever vaccination. The sequence was collected from a young man who received the YFV17D yellow fever vaccine.

CDR3 in DNA: TGTGCCAGCTCTAGACTAGCGGGGGCCGACGAGCAGTACTTC. Protein: CASSRLAGADEQYF. V is TRBV18 and J is TRBJ2-7, with 12 bases matching TRBD2. This CDR3 has 14 amino acids. The germline gives CDR1 KGHSH, CDR2 LQKENI. With 6 bases clipped from V and 5 bases from J, the junction kept 5 bases outside the gene matches.